One sample yielded the 24 T cell receptor beta chains listed below, sequenced in a study of blood T cell repertoires in COVID-19. The table came from immunoSEQ multiplex PCR; TCRdb's copy has only in-frame clones and leaves some out. The sample yields roughly 260,000 clones, about 90% seen once. The sample was peripheral blood. The receptors derive from a person between 18 and 30 years old with COVID-19, enrolled during active disease.

The chain links TRBV30 to TRBJ1-1; D uncertain. The CDR3 is 12 amino acids. Trimming took off 2 bases at V and 5 bases at J, with 9 bases between the two ends. Germline V gene lookup returns CDR1 GTSNPN and CDR2 SVGIG (reference sequence). For the CDR3, the DNA is TGTGCCTGGAGTCGAATCAGGACTGAAGCTTTCTTT. This codes for CAWSRIRTEAFF.

The chain has TRBV7-2 and TRBJ1-2; 8 nucleotides match TRBD1. Germline trimming cut 0 bases from V and 7 bases from J; bases unmatched to any gene: 16. The CDR3 is 18 amino acids. Germline lookup yields CDR1 SGHTA and CDR2 FQGNSA. CDR3 nucleotide sequence: TGTGCCAGCAGCTTAGCTAGGGGTTCTTCGGACAGGGACCCTGGCTACACCTTC. Protein sequence: CASSLARGSSDRDPGYTF.

CDR3 residues: CASSPREGGTEAFF. The CDR3 DNA reads TGTGCCAGCAGCCCCAGGGAAGGAGGGACTGAAGCTTTCTTT. The gene calls are TRBV3-1 (or the pseudogene TRBV3-2) and TRBJ1-1; D may be TRBD1 (5 bases). Trimming took 4 bases from V and 5 from J, leaving 14 bases between them. CDR1 is LGHDT, CDR2 YNNKEL, per germline (reference sequence). This CDR3 spans 14 amino acids.

The chain uses TRBV4-1 and TRBJ2-1; TRBD2 is a possible D gene (6 bases). Germline lookup yields CDR1 MGHRA and CDR2 YSYEKL. Trimming took 0 bases from V and 5 from J, leaving 20 bases between them. The CDR3 length is 18 residues. Here the CDR3 DNA reads TGCGCCAGCAGCCAAGAAGGTGGCGGAACCTGGAGGGACAATGAGCAGTTCTTC. Amino acid sequence: CASSQEGGGTWRDNEQFF.

As regards this clone: At the DNA level, this CDR3 is encoded by other sequences in the same sample as well. V and J are TRBV7-9 and TRBJ2-1; TRBD2 matches at 9 bases. The trim removed 3 bases at V and 2 bases at J, leaving 5 bases unmatched. CDR3 length: 16 amino acids. Germline V gene sequence: CDR1 SEHNR, CDR2 FQNEAQ (reference sequence). The chain's CDR3 is CASSLGLAGPYNEQFF. For the CDR3, the DNA is TGTGCCAGCAGCTTGGGGCTAGCGGGGCCCTACAATGAGCAGTTCTTC.

This clone is a singleton in its sample. The chain uses TRBV24-1 and TRBJ2-3; perhaps TRBD1 as D (5 bases). CDR1 and CDR2 from the germline V gene are KGHDR and SFDVKD. V was trimmed by 4 bases and J by 0 bases, leaving 10 bases between them. The CDR3 is made up of 15 amino acids. The CDR3 protein is CATSDRTLSTDTQYF. The CDR3 nucleotides are TGTGCCACCAGTGACCGGACATTAAGCACAGATACGCAGTATTTT.

A word on this clone: Other DNA sequences in the same sample also yield this CDR3. This sequence joins TRBV24-1 and TRBJ1-5; D not resolved. The CDR3 is 13 amino acids. Looked up from germline, CDR1 is KGHDR and CDR2 is SFDVKD. V lost 2 bases, J lost 2 bases, and 3 bases lay in between. The CDR3 region has the DNA TGTGCCACCAGTGATTCGGGCAATCAGCCCCAGCATTTT. It is translated as CATSDSGNQPQHF.

The rearrangement uses TRBV5-5 and TRBJ2-3; D perhaps matches TRBD1 (6 bases). The CDR3 has 15 amino acids. Germline V gives CDR1 SGHKS, CDR2 YYEKEE (reference sequence). The V end lost 1 base, the J end lost 2 bases, and 11 bases lay between the germline ends. In DNA, the CDR3 is TGTGCCAGCAGCTTGAACTACAGGGTCACAGATACGCAGTATTTT. Amino acids: CASSLNYRVTDTQYF.

The chain is built from TRBV14 and TRBJ1-6; D gene unclear. Germline assignment: CDR1 SGHDN and CDR2 FVKESK. Trimming left V 1 base short and J 7 bases short, with 17 bases between. This CDR3 region has 17 residues. For the CDR3, the DNA is TGTGCCAGCAGCCAAGGACCGGTACAGACCCACAATTCACCCCTCCACTTT. Amino acids: CASSQGPVQTHNSPLHF.

The chain has TRBV19 and TRBJ1-2; no clear D. The CDR3 has 12 amino acids. Germline values: CDR1 LNHDA, CDR2 SQIVND (reference sequence). The germline V and J ends were trimmed by 7 bases and 8 bases, with 14 bases remaining between them. The CDR3 DNA reads as TGTGCCAGTAAGGATCGGGTAGACGGCTACACCTTC. The encoded protein is CASKDRVDGYTF.

J is TRBJ2-7 and V is TRBV4-2, with 9 bases that match TRBD2. Trimming took 2 bases from V and 4 from J; bases not matched to a gene: 3. The CDR3 consists of 14 residues. CDR1 is LGHNA, CDR2 YNFKEQ, per germline. CDR3 bases: TGTGCCAGCAGCCAACCAGCGGGAGGTTACGAGCAGTACTTC. This gives the protein CASSQPAGGYEQYF.

This clone showed up just once. The J gene is TRBJ1-3, the V gene TRBV27; D ambiguous. From germline, CDR1 is MNHEY and CDR2 SMNVEV (reference sequence). This CDR3 spans 17 amino acids. V lost 5 bases and J 0 bases, leaving 17 bases between the germline ends. In DNA, the CDR3 is TGTGCCAGCAGTCCCGTCGGAGGCCTCATCTCTGGAAACACCATATATTTT. Amino acids: CASSPVGGLISGNTIYF.

V usage is TRBV4-2 and J usage is TRBJ2-3; no firm D call. The germline CDR1 and CDR2 sequences are LGHNA and YNFKEQ. The length of the CDR3 is 16 residues. Trimming stripped 0 bases from V and 1 base from J, with 11 bases between. CDR3 bases: TGTGCCAGCAGCCAAGATTGGGCTTTGGGCACAGATACGCAGTATTTT. Translation: CASSQDWALGTDTQYF.

The CDR3 sequence is CASSYGLAPDTQYF. As DNA, the CDR3 is TGTGCCAGCAGTTACGGATTAGCCCCAGATACGCAGTATTTT. V is TRBV6-2 or TRBV6-3 and J is TRBJ2-3; D gene ambiguous. The germline gives CDR1 MNHEY, CDR2 SVGEGT. This CDR3 region has 14 residues. V lost 2 bases and J lost 4, with 10 bases in between.

V and J are TRBV14 and TRBJ2-1; 7 nucleotides line up with TRBD1. The CDR3 has 13 amino acids. V trimming: 2 bases; J trimming: 6 bases; junction bases outside the gene matches: 1. Per germline, CDR1 SGHDN and CDR2 FVKESK. CDR3 amino acids: CASSQYRGNEQFF. CDR3 DNA: TGTGCCAGCAGCCAATACAGGGGCAATGAGCAGTTCTTC. The whole variable domain, filled in from reference TRBV14 and TRBJ2-1, reads EAGVTQFPSHSVIEKGQTVTLRCDPISGHDNLYWYRRVMGKEIKFLLHFVKESKQDESGMPNNRFLAERTGGTYSTLKVQPAELEDSGVYFCASSQYRGNEQFFGPGTRLTVL.

This chain connects TRBV20-1 to TRBJ1-1; 9 nucleotides agree with TRBD1. This CDR3 comprises 13 residues. Germline V gene data show CDR1 as DFQATT and CDR2 as SNEGSKA (reference sequence). J lost 7 bases, V lost 3 bases, and 6 bases had no gene match. The CDR3 reads CSASHRGQNEAFF. The DNA of the CDR3 is TGCAGTGCTAGTCACAGGGGGCAGAATGAAGCTTTCTTT.

The chain recombines TRBV25-1 with TRBJ2-5; a weak D match, TRBD1 (5 bases). Germline assignment: CDR1 MGHDK and CDR2 SYGVNS. The V end was cut by 4 bases, the J end by 4 bases, with 10 bases between. The CDR3 spans 13 residues. As DNA, the CDR3 is TGTGCCAGCAGTGGAGCAGGGTTAGAGACCCAGTACTTC. Its protein product is CASSGAGLETQYF.

The J gene is TRBJ2-6, the V gene TRBV9; D remains ambiguous. This CDR3 is 15 amino acids long. V lost 0 bases, J lost 0 bases, and 4 bases lay in between. Looked up from germline, CDR1 is SGDLS and CDR2 is YYNGEE. CDR3 in DNA: TGTGCCAGCAGCGTAGGTAACTCTGGGGCCAACGTCCTGACTTTC. Protein: CASSVGNSGANVLTF.

The J gene is TRBJ2-7, the V gene TRBV9, with TRBD1 matching over 8 bases. The CDR3 loop spans 15 amino acids. V lost 3 bases to trimming and J lost 3 bases; unmatched junction nucleotides: 8. CDR1 is SGDLS, CDR2 YYNGEE, per germline. The CDR3 DNA is TGTGCCAGCAGCGCTAGGACAGGGTTGGGCTACGAGCAGTACTTC. It is translated as CASSARTGLGYEQYF. The variable domain in full, with the rest retrieved from reference TRBV9 and TRBJ2-7, is DSGVTQTPKHLITATGQRVTLRCSPRSGDLSVYWYQQSLDQGLQFLIQYYNGEERAKGNILERFSAQQFPDLHSELNLSSLELGDSALYFCASSARTGLGYEQYFGPGTRLTVT.

This sequence joins TRBV28 and TRBJ1-2, with D possibly matching TRBD1 (5 bases). Trimming shortened V by 5 bases and J by 6 bases, and 19 bases separated the two germline ends. CDR3 length: 15 residues. The germline gives CDR1 MDHEN, CDR2 SYDVKM. Here the CDR3 reads CASSPTPQGSDGYTF. The CDR3 DNA is TGTGCCAGCAGTCCAACCCCCCAGGGATCAGATGGCTACACCTTC.

The chain links TRBV11-2 to TRBJ1-5; D not resolved. Germline V gene lookup returns CDR1 SGHAT and CDR2 FQNNGV. This CDR3 is built from 13 residues. V gave up 0 bases and J gave up 5 bases, with 5 bases separating them. The CDR3 DNA sequence: TGTGCCAGCAGCTTAGATCCTTATCAGCCCCAGCATTTT. Translated: CASSLDPYQPQHF.

The rearrangement links TRBV2 to TRBJ2-3, with D possibly being TRBD1 (5 bases). CDR1 SNHLY and CDR2 FYNNEI come from the germline V gene. Trimming stripped 4 bases from V and 0 bases from J, with 8 bases between. The length of the CDR3 is 14 residues. CDR3: CASSGGRSTDTQYF. The CDR3, as DNA: TGTGCCAGCAGTGGGGGCAGGAGCACAGATACGCAGTATTTT.

The chain has TRBV2 and TRBJ2-4; the match to TRBD2 covers 7 bases. The length of the CDR3 is 18 residues. The junction had 9 bases not matched to a gene; V was cut back by 1 base and J by 0 bases. The germline CDR1 and CDR2 sequences are SNHLY and FYNNEI. The chain's CDR3 is CASSEGSGTVLAKNIQYF. The CDR3 region has the DNA TGTGCCAGCAGTGAAGGGAGCGGGACTGTTTTAGCCAAAAACATTCAGTACTTC. Full variable domain (missing parts from reference TRBV2 and TRBJ2-4): EPEVTQTPSHQVTQMGQEVILRCVPISNHLYFYWYRQILGQKVEFLVSFYNNEISEKSEIFDDQFSVERPDGSNFTLKIRSTKLEDSAMYFCASSEGSGTVLAKNIQYFGAGTRLSVL.

CDR3 nucleotides: TGTGCCAGCAGGGGAGCGGGAGGTTCCTACAATGAGCAGTTCTTC. Translation: CASRGAGGSYNEQFF. The chain uses TRBV6-5 and TRBJ2-1, with 9 bases lining up with TRBD2. The CDR3 consists of 15 residues. The V gene's germline CDR1 is MNHEY and CDR2 SVGAGI. The ends lost 6 bases at V and 1 base at J; junction bases unmatched: 4.